This TCR beta chain was obtained from a study of T cells in Graves' hyperthyroidism and ophthalmopathy. This clonotype turned up a few times. CDR1 MNHEY and CDR2 SMNVEV come from the germline V gene (reference sequence). The V gene lost 4 bases and the J gene lost 7 bases, with 16 bases spanning the gap. The CDR3 extends over 14 amino acids. The investigators amplified TCR beta CDR3 regions from RNA transcripts. The HTBI primer set was used in a first-round RT-PCR of the TCR CDR3. TCRdb reprocessed the multiplex PCR reads with MiXCR, giving one entry per CDR3 protein. The sample contains 250,000 to 350,000 distinct CDR3 sequences, about 15% of which appear only once.

Sequencing input: blood. The sequence was collected from a young man with Graves' hyperthyroidism. The rearrangement links TRBV27 to TRBJ1-1; maybe TRBD1 (6 bases). The CDR3 nucleotides read TGTGCCAGCAGTTATGTCGGGGGCGAGGGTGAAGCTTTCTTT. Amino acid sequence: CASSYVGGEGEAFF.